The source of this T cell receptor beta chain is a study of cytomegalovirus exposure and HLA in healthy donors. Measured with immunoSEQ multiplex PCR; TCRdb has only the in-frame clones, and not every one. The table includes roughly 140,000 clones, 85% to 90% detected once. The sequence was obtained from a woman aged 18-29 years in good health and CMV-seropositive. Sequences were obtained from PBMCs.

Here the CDR3 DNA reads TGTGCCACCGGAAGCGGGCAACAGGATACGCAGTATTTT. This sequence encodes CATGSGQQDTQYF. V is TRBV10-3 and J is TRBJ2-3; D possibly corresponds to TRBD2 (6 bases). The CDR3 loop spans 13 amino acids. Germline V CDR1 and CDR2: ENHRY, SYGVKD. The V end was cut by 10 bases, the J end by 6 bases, with 17 bases between.